These T cell receptor beta chains were read from a single sample in a study of blood T cell repertoires in COVID-19. The protocol was immunoSEQ multiplex PCR, while the TCRdb copy is restricted to in-frame clones and leaves out a portion. The repertoire consists of 200,000 to 300,000 clones, with about four fifths occurring once and the leading ten covering roughly 3.4%. Material for sequencing was peripheral blood. The source is a young woman with acute or convalescent COVID-19. Both conserved end residues are part of each CDR3. A D gene is named only where the DNA matches it firmly. Where a row states a size, it is once, few, many or the class of an expanded clone; other rows omit it.

-,-,TRBJ1-5,TRBV19,TGTGCCAGTAGCAAGGGGAATCAGCCCCAGCATTTT,CASSKGNQPQHF
-,-,TRBJ1-1,TRBV7-2,TGTGCCGTCCAGAGGGCAGGGGACACTGAAGCTTTCTTT,CAVQRAGDTEAFF
-,many,TRBJ2-1,TRBV29-1,TGCAGCGTCGAGGTAGGCTACAATGAGCAGTTCTTC,CSVEVGYNEQFF
-,-,TRBJ1-5,TRBV2,TGTGCCAGCACCTCCGGGACTGAGAGCAATCAGCCCCAGCATTTT,CASTSGTESNQPQHF
TRBD1,-,TRBJ1-4,TRBV5-1,TGCGCCAGCAGCCCACAGGGGGCTTGGGGGAATGAAAAACTGTTTTTT,CASSPQGAWGNEKLFF
-,-,TRBJ2-1,TRBV7-2,TGTGCCAGCAGCTTATCAGCGATAAGCTCCTACAATGAGCAGTTCTTC,CASSLSAISSYNEQFF
-,-,TRBJ1-2,TRBV7-2,TGTGCCAGCAGCCCCGCCCGGGACAAGAATGGCTACACCTTC,CASSPARDKNGYTF
-,once,TRBJ2-2,TRBV9,TGTGCCAGCAGCCCCCTAGGCAGGGAGCTGTTTTTT,CASSPLGRELFF
TRBD1,-,TRBJ2-7,TRBV9,TGTGCCAGCAGCGAGGCGGGACAGGGGATATACGAGCAGTACTTC,CASSEAGQGIYEQYF
-,-,TRBJ1-4,TRBV4-2,TGTGCCAGCAGCCAAGGAGGAGCGGGGGAAAAACTGTTTTTT,CASSQGGAGEKLFF
TRBD1,-,TRBJ2-4,TRBV9,TGTGCCAGCAGCCGGGACAGCGAAAACATTCAGTACTTC,CASSRDSENIQYF
TRBD1,-,TRBJ1-2,TRBV25-1,TGTGCCAGCACGGGACAGCTTAACTATGGCTACACCTTC,CASTGQLNYGYTF
-,-,TRBJ2-5,TRBV4-3,TGCGCCAGCAGCCCCAGCTCCACAGGTTTTTCCCGTCCCCAAGAGACCCAGTACTTC,CASSPSSTGFSRPQETQYF
TRBD2,-,TRBJ2-5,TRBV25-1,TGTGCCAGCACTTACTTAGAGGGACTAGCGGGAGAGGAGACCCAGTACTTC,CASTYLEGLAGEETQYF
-,-,TRBJ2-3,TRBV28,TGTGCCAGCATAGCGGACTCGGTCGGTACGCAGTATTTT,CASIADSVGTQYF
TRBD1,many,TRBJ1-3,TRBV5-6,TGTGCCAGCAGCTCGACAGGGAGCTCTGGAAACACCATATATTTT,CASSSTGSSGNTIYF
TRBD2,-,TRBJ2-7,TRBV18,TGTGCCAGCTCACCGGGACGTAGCGGGAAATCCTACGAGCAGTACTTC,CASSPGRSGKSYEQYF
TRBD2,-,TRBJ2-7,TRBV6-2/TRBV6-3,TGTGCCAGCAGTCCAGTACAGGTAGCGGGAGGTACCCACGAGCAGTACTTC,CASSPVQVAGGTHEQYF
-,-,TRBJ1-3,TRBV19,TGTGCCAGTAGTAGGGGGGACGGTATGGAGAGCTCTGGAAACACCATATATTTT,CASSRGDGMESSGNTIYF
TRBD1,-,TRBJ2-7,TRBV6-5,TGTGCCAGCAAACCGGGACAGGGGGCTAGCGAGCAGTACTTC,CASKPGQGASEQYF
-,once,TRBJ1-5,TRBV19,TGTGCCAGTAGTCCCCGGACAATACTTAGCAATCAGCCCCAGCATTTT,CASSPRTILSNQPQHF
-,-,TRBJ2-2,TRBV10-2,TGCGCCAGCGAGGGATGGGGTCCCGGGGAGCTGTTTTTT,CASEGWGPGELFF
TRBD1,once,TRBJ2-7,TRBV25-1,TGTGCCAGTTCCAGGACAGGGACTGTCCACGAGCAGTACTTC,CASSRTGTVHEQYF
TRBD1,-,TRBJ2-5,TRBV10-3,TGTGCCATCAGTGATATAGGCAGGGGGAGATCGGAGACCCAGTACTTC,CAISDIGRGRSETQYF
-,once,TRBJ2-1,TRBV27,TGTGCCAGCAGTCCTCCCCCCGACTACTACAATGAGCAGTTCTTC,CASSPPPDYYNEQFF
TRBD2,-,TRBJ2-5,TRBV28,TGTGCCAGCAGTTTATGGACCGGAAGCGGGAGTAGAGAGACCCAGTACTTC,CASSLWTGSGSRETQYF
-,-,TRBJ1-1,TRBV6-5,TGTGCCAGTGCACAGGGACCTGAAGCTTTCTTT,CASAQGPEAFF
-,-,TRBJ1-2,TRBV6-6,TGTGCCAGCAGTTACTCGGGGGGGAGTTCCTATGGCTACACCTTC,CASSYSGGSSYGYTF
TRBD2,-,TRBJ2-3,TRBV28,TGTGCCAGCAGTTTGGAGCGGGACCTCACAGATACGCAGTATTTT,CASSLERDLTDTQYF
-,-,TRBJ1-5,TRBV4-1,TGCGCCAGCAGCCAAGATCTTGAGGCAGTTTATCAGCCCCAGCATTTT,CASSQDLEAVYQPQHF
TRBD2,-,TRBJ2-7,TRBV10-3,TGTGCCATCAGTGAGCAAAGCGGGAGGAGGTCTTCCGAGCAGTACTTC,CAISEQSGRRSSEQYF
TRBD2,-,TRBJ2-1,TRBV19,TGTGCCAGTAGTATTCTAGCGGGAGGGCCCGGTGAGCAGTTCTTC,CASSILAGGPGEQFF
TRBD1,-,TRBJ1-1,TRBV4-3,TGCGCCAGCAGCCAAACCGACAGGGAGGTATCTGAAGCTTTCTTT,CASSQTDREVSEAFF
-,-,TRBJ1-4,TRBV28,TGTGCCAGCAGTTCGCCGACAGGCCGGGAAAAACTGTTTTTT,CASSSPTGREKLFF
-,-,TRBJ1-5,TRBV12-5,TGTGCTAGTGGTCCCGGTCAGGTCGCCCAGCATTTT,CASGPGQVAQHF
TRBD1,few,TRBJ1-3,TRBV7-2,TGTGCCAGCGGCGGACAGGGGATAACTGGAAACACCATATATTTT,CASGGQGITGNTIYF
-,-,TRBJ1-1,TRBV18,TGTGCCAGCTCACCCGGGGGTCCAGGGACTGAAGCTTTCTTT,CASSPGGPGTEAFF
-,-,TRBJ1-5,TRBV10-3,TGTGCCATCAGTGAGTCGGGCAGGCCGAATCAGCCCCAGCATTTT,CAISESGRPNQPQHF
-,-,TRBJ1-1,TRBV20-1,TGCAGTGCTAGTCGGGGTAAGGTCACTGAAGCTTTCTTT,CSASRGKVTEAFF
TRBD1,-,TRBJ1-5,TRBV18,TGTGCCAGCTCACCAACCGGGACAGCTCAGCCCCAGCATTTT,CASSPTGTAQPQHF
TRBD2,-,TRBJ2-1,TRBV9,TGTGCCAGCAGCGTAGCACTAGCGGAGTACAATGAGCAGTTCTTC,CASSVALAEYNEQFF
TRBD2,-,TRBJ2-7,TRBV6-5,TGTGCCAGCAGGAAGCGGGAGGTCTCCTACGAGCAGTACTTC,CASRKREVSYEQYF
-,few,TRBJ1-1,TRBV13,TGTGCCAGCAGCTGGGAAGGGGACACTGAAGCTTTCTTT,CASSWEGDTEAFF
-,-,TRBJ1-6,TRBV2,TGTGCCAGCAGTGGAAGCGGGGACACCTATAATTCACCCCTCCACTTT,CASSGSGDTYNSPLHF
TRBD1,-,TRBJ1-2,TRBV19,TGTGCCAGTAGTCCAAATCCCCGAGGACAGGGGGCGGGCGGCTACACCTTC,CASSPNPRGQGAGGYTF
-,-,TRBJ1-1,TRBV6-2/TRBV6-3,TGTGCCAGCAGTTCGAACAGGGTGACTGAAGCTTTCTTT,CASSSNRVTEAFF
-,once,TRBJ2-7,TRBV27,TGTGCCAGCAGTCCCGGACTTATCGAGCAGTACTTC,CASSPGLIEQYF
TRBD2,-,TRBJ2-1,TRBV19,TGTGCCAGTAGTATAGTGGCGGGAGTGGTCAATGAGCAGTTCTTC,CASSIVAGVVNEQFF
TRBD1,-,TRBJ2-3,TRBV3-1/TRBV3-2,TGTGCCAGCAGCCCCGCGCCGGACAGGGAGTCCGATACGCAGTATTTT,CASSPAPDRESDTQYF
TRBD1,-,TRBJ1-4,TRBV19,TGTGCCAGTAGTAAAGACAGGGTTGCTAATGAAAAACTGTTTTTT,CASSKDRVANEKLFF
TRBD2,-,TRBJ2-1,TRBV4-1,TGCGCCAGCAGCCCGGCTCAGCGGGAGAGCGACAATGAGCAGTTCTTC,CASSPAQRESDNEQFF
TRBD1,-,TRBJ2-1,TRBV27,TGTGCCAGCAGTCCCGGGACAGTATCCTACAATGAGCAGTTCTTC,CASSPGTVSYNEQFF
TRBD2,few,TRBJ2-1,TRBV10-1,TGCGCCAGCAGTAGCGGGAGGGCTAGGAATGAGCAGTTCTTC,CASSSGRARNEQFF
-,-,TRBJ1-6,TRBV11-2,TGTGCCAGCAGCCAACAGGGCTATAATTCACCCCTCCACTTT,CASSQQGYNSPLHF
-,-,TRBJ2-2,TRBV25-1,TGTGCCAGCAGTGGAGGAGCCGGGGAGCTGTTTTTT,CASSGGAGELFF
TRBD2,-,TRBJ2-5,TRBV5-5,TGTGCCAGCAGCACTTTAAAGACTAGCGGGGGAGAGACCCAGTACTTC,CASSTLKTSGGETQYF